The T cell receptor beta chain described here comes from a study of OX40 agonist ivuxolimab in advanced cancers. Study overall: Age averaged 60 years (range roughly 23 to 79), and around 78% were male.

Libraries were prepared by immunoSEQ multiplex PCR; TCRdb keeps only in-frame clonotypes and omits some of them. The sample yields tens of thousands of clones, more than 70% seen once. To note about this clone: Its matching antigen is unknown.

Overall study findings and caveats: Certain nonresponders likewise exhibited a low normalized T-cell clonal expansion.

This material consisted of CD4+ or CD8+ T cells sorted from blood, taken in a trial of the OX40 agonist ivuxolimab. The source is an adult with an advanced solid tumor such as melanoma, head and neck, liver or kidney cancer.

DNA for the CDR3: TGTGCCAGCAGCAAACAGGGGGCGGTTGGCTATGGCTACACCTTC. This codes for CASSKQGAVGYGYTF. The V call is TRBV14, the J call TRBJ1-2; 9 bases agree with TRBD1. The V segment lost 5 bases and the J segment 4 bases; nucleotides outside the gene matches: 8. In germline, CDR1 is SGHDN, CDR2 FVKESK. CDR3 length equals 15 residues.